This TCR beta chain was found in a study of control samples from healthy donors and cancer patients. Assay: immunoSEQ multiplex PCR; the TCRdb copy retains only in-frame clones and omits some. In the table there are some 48,000 clones, approximately 93% of which are singletons. Losses at the gene ends were 4 bases for V and 10 bases for J; bases not matched to a gene: 6. This CDR3 region has 15 residues. Looked up from germline, CDR1 is MNHEY and CDR2 is SMNVEV (reference sequence). Sequenced input: PBMCs. The chain recombines TRBV27 with TRBJ1-6; 11 nucleotides align to TRBD1. The sequence derives from a woman aged 50 to 60 with head and neck cancer. The CDR3 nucleotides are TGTGCCAGCAGTTCCTCCGGGACAGGGGGATCACCCCTCCACTTT. Its protein product is CASSSSGTGGSPLHF.